The subject of this entry is one T cell receptor beta chain. This entry comes from a study of radiotherapy plus CTLA-4 blockade in lung cancer. Overall study: More than 15% of patients responded objectively, and around 32% achieved disease control.

Here immunoSEQ multiplex PCR was the method, and the copy in TCRdb shows in-frame clones only, minus some. The data contain around 56,000 clones, roughly 80% of them seen just once; the ten biggest clones take up approximately 16%. The length of the CDR3 is 12 residues. Trimming pared 4 bases from V and 4 bases from J, leaving 8 bases between. The germline CDR1 and CDR2 sequences are SNHLY and FYNNEI. This TCR derives from a human donor with non-small cell lung cancer who had a complete response to radiotherapy plus ipilimumab. V usage is TRBV2 and J usage is TRBJ2-7; D ambiguous. The sequenced sample was peripheral blood, obtained from a patient treated with radiotherapy plus ipilimumab. CDR3 DNA sequence: TGTGCCAGCAGTGTACAGTCTTACGAGCAGTACGTC. Protein product: CASSVQSYEQYV.